This paragraph reports one T cell receptor (beta chain). Its specificity is unknown. V trimming: 0 bases; J trimming: 2 bases; junction bases outside the gene matches: 7. The CDR3 runs 16 residues. From germline, CDR1 is SGHRS and CDR2 YFSETQ. The sample is drawn from a study of cytomegalovirus exposure and HLA in healthy donors. Study context: Tens of millions of unique TCRs from HLA-typed donors made up an early data release.

Study observations and caveats: Cytomegalovirus status was reportedly diagnosed by the classifier with high specificity and sensitivity.

Researchers ran the PCR with 60 Vbeta and 13 Jbeta primers. This table comes from immunoSEQ multiplex PCR, and its TCRdb copy is limited to in-frame clones, with some not included. The table lists about 150,000 clones. As for the donors, each was a healthy bone marrow donor. The origin of this receptor is a woman aged 45-59 years in good health and CMV-seronegative. The sequencing sample was made of PBMCs. The chain joins TRBV5-1 to TRBJ2-5, with 7 bases lining up with TRBD2. The CDR3 region is CASSLVTGRGQETQYF. CDR3 DNA: TGCGCCAGCAGCTTGGTAACGGGGAGGGGTCAAGAGACCCAGTACTTC.